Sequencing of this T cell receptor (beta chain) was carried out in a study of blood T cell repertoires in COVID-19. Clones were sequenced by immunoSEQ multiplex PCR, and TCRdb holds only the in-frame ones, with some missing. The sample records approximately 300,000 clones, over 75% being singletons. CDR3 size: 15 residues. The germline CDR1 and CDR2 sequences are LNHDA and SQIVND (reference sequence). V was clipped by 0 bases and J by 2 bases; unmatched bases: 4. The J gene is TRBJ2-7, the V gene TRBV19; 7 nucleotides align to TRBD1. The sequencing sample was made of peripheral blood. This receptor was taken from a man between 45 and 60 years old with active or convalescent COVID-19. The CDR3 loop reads CASSIDLGQAYEQYF. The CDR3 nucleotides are TGTGCCAGTAGTATAGACCTAGGACAGGCCTACGAGCAGTACTTC.